The 26 T cell receptor beta chains below all came from one sample that was sequenced in a study of blood T cell repertoires in COVID-19. Measured with immunoSEQ multiplex PCR; TCRdb has only the in-frame clones, and not every one. This sample has 45,000 to 60,000 clones, with roughly three quarters found just once. Sequencing input: peripheral blood. The receptors stem from a human donor with active or convalescent COVID-19. The donor label of this sample is uncertain.

V usage is TRBV19 and J usage is TRBJ2-3, with TRBD1 matching 10 bases. Germline CDR1 is LNHDA and CDR2 is SQIVND (reference sequence). V shed 5 bases and J 4 bases; nucleotides not matched to a gene: 3. The CDR3 is 14 amino acids. The CDR3 region is CASSATGGPDTQYF. CDR3 bases: TGTGCCAGTAGTGCGACAGGGGGCCCAGATACGCAGTATTTT.

J is TRBJ2-3 and V is TRBV18; D unclear. The germline gives CDR1 KGHSH, CDR2 LQKENI. CDR3 length: 16 residues. V lost 1 base and J 1 base, leaving 12 bases between the germline ends. CDR3 in DNA: TGTGCCAGCTCACCACGAACCCTAAGAGGCACAGATACGCAGTATTTT. Its translation: CASSPRTLRGTDTQYF.

This chain joins TRBV7-9 and TRBJ2-3; a possible D gene is TRBD1 (6 bases). From germline, CDR1 is SEHNR and CDR2 FQNEAQ (reference sequence). V lost 2 bases, J lost 1 base, and 13 bases lay in between. The CDR3 sequence is 16 residues long. This CDR3 is CASSLIDRQGTDTQYF. CDR3 nucleotides: TGTGCCAGCAGCTTAATAGACAGGCAGGGCACAGATACGCAGTATTTT.

The V call is TRBV11-2, the J call TRBJ2-1; 7 bases are a match to TRBD2. Per the germline V gene, CDR1 is SGHAT and CDR2 is FQNNGV. The CDR3 runs to 15 residues. The V and J ends lost 1 base and 4 bases, in that order; junction bases with no gene match: 4. This chain's CDR3 is CASSLGLAAYNEQFF. Written as DNA, the CDR3 is TGTGCCAGCAGCTTAGGGCTAGCGGCGTACAATGAGCAGTTCTTC. The full variable domain, completed using reference TRBV11-2 and TRBJ2-1, is EAGVAQSPRYKIIEKRQSVAFWCNPISGHATLYWYQQILGQGPKLLIQFQNNGVVDDSQLPKDRFSAERLKGVDSTLKIQPAKLEDSAVYLCASSLGLAAYNEQFFGPGTRLTVL.

The V gene is TRBV28, the J gene TRBJ2-2; D may be TRBD1 (5 bases). With 4 bases removed from V and 0 bases from J, the gap between germline ends came to 18 bases. This CDR3 spans 18 amino acids. CDR1 MDHEN and CDR2 SYDVKM come from the germline V gene. The chain's CDR3 is CASSSELKTAANTGELFF. Written as DNA, the CDR3 is TGTGCCAGCAGTTCCGAATTAAAGACAGCTGCGAACACCGGGGAGCTGTTTTTT.

J is TRBJ2-1 and V is TRBV30; a weak D match, TRBD1 (6 bases). V was pared by 8 bases and J by 10 bases, with 18 bases between. CDR3 size: 12 residues. CDR1 and CDR2 (germline): GTSNPN, SVGIG (reference sequence). CDR3 region: CARRGGRREQFF. DNA for the CDR3: TGTGCCAGAAGAGGGGGTAGGAGAGAGCAGTTCTTC.

This clone was detected a few times. This rearrangement joins TRBV6-1 to TRBJ1-1; the D is unclear. The V and J ends lost 0 bases and 10 bases respectively, with 12 bases between them. Germline V gene sequence: CDR1 MNHNS, CDR2 SASEGT. This CDR3 is 13 amino acids long. The CDR3 nucleotides are TGTGCCAGCAGTGAAGCCTGGAGTATGCTAGCTTTCTTT. This sequence encodes CASSEAWSMLAFF.

The V and J genes are TRBV7-3 and TRBJ2-1, with TRBD2 matching 9 bases. This CDR3 is built from 17 residues. The germline V gene encodes CDR1 SGHTA and CDR2 FQGTGA. Trimming took 5 bases from V and 4 from J; bases not matched to a gene: 12. The CDR3 loop reads CASSPSAGGLGYNEQFF. CDR3 nucleotides: TGTGCCAGCAGCCCCTCGGCGGGAGGGCTTGGGTACAATGAGCAGTTCTTC.

In its sample, this clone was seen once. The CDR3 DNA sequence: TGTGCCAGTACTGGACCGCCGCGGGGCACCGGGGAGCTGTTTTTT. This codes for CASTGPPRGTGELFF. The chain recombines TRBV19 with TRBJ2-2; D is possibly TRBD2 (6 bases). Trimming stripped 7 bases from V and 4 bases from J, with 16 bases between. CDR1 is LNHDA, CDR2 SQIVND, per germline (reference sequence). The CDR3 runs 15 residues.

The gene calls are TRBV7-6 and TRBJ2-5, with 12 bases aligning to TRBD2. With V trimmed by 6 bases and J by 4 bases, 6 bases remained unmatched. Germline V lookup: CDR1 SGHVS, CDR2 FNYEAQ. There are 15 residues in the CDR3. In nucleotides, the CDR3 is TGTGCCAGCAGTGTGACTAGCGGGAGTCCAGAGACCCAGTACTTC. Its translation is CASSVTSGSPETQYF.

V gene TRBV5-4 combines with J gene TRBJ2-7; 9 bases align to TRBD2. Germline loops: CDR1 SGHNT, CDR2 YYREEE (reference sequence). The CDR3 is 15 residues long. The ends lost 2 bases at V and 0 bases at J; junction bases unmatched: 3. CDR3 protein: CASSFSGSHSYEQYF. DNA of the CDR3: TGTGCCAGCAGCTTTAGCGGGAGCCACTCCTACGAGCAGTACTTC.

The chain has TRBV7-6 and TRBJ2-7, with 8 bases lining up with TRBD2. The length of the CDR3 is 16 residues. Germline V gives CDR1 SGHVS, CDR2 FNYEAQ. The V and J ends lost 5 bases and 3 bases, in that order; junction bases with no gene match: 12. The CDR3 here is CASSPQAGGPGYEQYF. The DNA of the CDR3 is TGTGCCAGCAGCCCCCAGGCGGGAGGCCCCGGCTACGAGCAGTACTTC. Drawing the rest from reference TRBV7-6 and TRBJ2-7, the complete variable domain is GAGVSQSPRYKVTKRGQDVALRCDPISGHVSLYWYRQALGQGPEFLTYFNYEAQQDKSGLPNDRFSAERPEGSISTLTIQRTEQRDSAMYRCASSPQAGGPGYEQYFGPGTRLTVT.

This clone was counted once. Here the CDR3 DNA reads TGTGCCAGCAGCCCGGGACTAGCGGGAGATTTAGAGACCCAGTACTTC. It codes for CASSPGLAGDLETQYF. This chain connects TRBV5-8 to TRBJ2-5, with TRBD2 matching 14 bases. V lost 4 bases, J lost 4 bases, and 6 bases stayed unmatched. The germline gives CDR1 SGHTS, CDR2 YDEGEE. CDR3 length: 16 amino acids.

The chain uses TRBV5-1 and TRBJ2-2, with 11 bases that match TRBD1. V was clipped by 3 bases and J by 3 bases; unmatched bases: 4. CDR1 is SGHRS, CDR2 YFSETQ, per germline. CDR3 length: 16 residues. CDR3 coding DNA: TGCGCCAGCAGCTGGGGGACAGGGGGGTACACCGGGGAGCTGTTTTTT. Amino acid sequence: CASSWGTGGYTGELFF.

This chain links TRBV19 with TRBJ2-4; D is perhaps TRBD1 (6 bases). Trimming removed 4 bases from V and 3 bases from J, with 13 bases in between. Per germline, CDR1 LNHDA and CDR2 SQIVND (reference sequence). The CDR3 totals 15 residues. CDR3: CASSTQGSGKNIQYF. CDR3 nucleotide sequence: TGTGCCAGTAGTACCCAGGGGAGTGGCAAAAACATTCAGTACTTC.

The chain joins TRBV7-2 to TRBJ1-1, with a tentative D call TRBD1 (6 bases). The CDR3 loop spans 14 amino acids. The germline CDR1 and CDR2 sequences are SGHTA and FQGNSA. The V gene lost 5 bases and the J gene lost 5 bases, with 15 bases spanning the gap. The CDR3: CASSLRQVGTEAFF. The DNA for the CDR3 is TGTGCCAGCAGCCTCCGACAGGTCGGGACTGAAGCTTTCTTT. The full variable domain, its missing parts supplied by reference TRBV7-2 and TRBJ1-1, is GAGVSQSPSNKVTEKGKDVELRCDPISGHTALYWYRQSLGQGLEFLIYFQGNSAPDKSGLPSDRFSAERTGGSVSTLTIQRTQQEDSAVYLCASSLRQVGTEAFFGQGTRLTVV.

This clone was recorded once. This sample also contains other DNA sequences that code for the same CDR3. The gene calls are TRBV10-3 and TRBJ2-7, with 9 bases identical to TRBD2. Germline V gene data show CDR1 as ENHRY and CDR2 as SYGVKD. The CDR3 contains 15 residues. V shed 4 bases, J shed 3 bases, and the junction held 7 bases outside the gene matches. As DNA, the CDR3 is TGTGCCATCAGTGGGGGTAGCGGGAGAAACTACGAGCAGTACTTC. As protein: CAISGGSGRNYEQYF.

This chain connects TRBV27 to TRBJ2-5; D unresolved. The V gene's germline CDR1 is MNHEY and CDR2 SMNVEV (reference sequence). The CDR3 extends over 13 amino acids. V lost 3 bases to trimming and J lost 0 bases, with 5 bases between them. This CDR3 is CASSFGYQETQYF. In nucleotides, the CDR3 is TGTGCCAGCAGTTTCGGGTACCAAGAGACCCAGTACTTC.

The chain employs TRBV18 and TRBJ1-4, with TRBD1 matching over 8 bases. Trimming took 1 base from V and 7 from J; bases not matched to a gene: 5. The CDR3 is 15 residues long. Looked up from germline, CDR1 is KGHSH and CDR2 is LQKENI. For the CDR3, the DNA is TGTGCCAGCTCACCACGGACAGGGAATACTGAAAAACTGTTTTTT. It specifies CASSPRTGNTEKLFF.

The CDR3 DNA follows: TGCGCCAGCAGCTCCTTAGCGGGGCCCGAAGCTTTCTTT. This translates into CASSSLAGPEAFF. V usage is TRBV5-1 and J usage is TRBJ1-1; tentatively, D is TRBD1 (5 bases). Between the trimmed V and J ends, which lost 3 bases and 8 bases, there was a span of 14 bases. CDR3 length: 13 amino acids. Germline V gene lookup returns CDR1 SGHRS and CDR2 YFSETQ.

The genes are TRBV3-1 (or the pseudogene TRBV3-2) and TRBJ2-2, with D perhaps matching TRBD2 (7 bases). Trimming removed 4 bases from V and 7 bases from J, with 10 bases in between. Germline V CDR1 and CDR2: LGHDT, YNNKEL (reference sequence). The CDR3 loop spans 13 amino acids. In DNA form, the CDR3 reads TGTGCCAGCAGCCGAAGGGGGGGCGGGGAGCTGTTTTTT. It codes for CASSRRGGGELFF.

This chain links TRBV5-1 with TRBJ2-3; tentative D call: TRBD2 (6 bases). Germline V lookup: CDR1 SGHRS, CDR2 YFSETQ. Deletions cut 8 bases from V and 0 bases from J, with 13 bases between. The CDR3 is 14 amino acids. The CDR3 here is CASKRLGSTDTQYF. The CDR3, as DNA: TGCGCCAGTAAGAGACTAGGCAGCACAGATACGCAGTATTTT.

The chain has TRBV5-1 and TRBJ2-3; D gene ambiguous. The CDR3 sequence is 12 residues long. V was trimmed by 3 bases and J by 2 bases, leaving 4 bases between them. Germline values: CDR1 SGHRS, CDR2 YFSETQ. CDR3 sequence (DNA): TGCGCCAGCAGCTCAATCACAGATACGCAGTATTTT. Amino acid sequence: CASSSITDTQYF.

The chain couples TRBV11-2 to TRBJ2-1, with D possibly TRBD2 on 6 matching bases. The CDR3 totals 14 residues. The V gene lost 1 base and the J gene lost 13 bases, with 17 bases spanning the gap. Germline V gene lookup returns CDR1 SGHAT and CDR2 FQNNGV. DNA for the CDR3: TGTGCCAGCAGCTTAGGTCGGGAGCTCCTATCCCAGTTCTTC. This sequence encodes CASSLGRELLSQFF. The whole variable domain, remainder taken from reference TRBV11-2 and TRBJ2-1, is EAGVAQSPRYKIIEKRQSVAFWCNPISGHATLYWYQQILGQGPKLLIQFQNNGVVDDSQLPKDRFSAERLKGVDSTLKIQPAKLEDSAVYLCASSLGRELLSQFFGPGTRLTVL.

This chain connects TRBV20-1 to TRBJ1-3; D ambiguous. Between the trimmed V and J ends, which lost 3 bases and 1 base, there was a span of 13 bases. The V gene's germline CDR1 is DFQATT and CDR2 SNEGSKA (reference sequence). This CDR3 is built from 15 residues. CDR3 DNA: TGCAGTGCTAGTGGACTACCAGGATCTGGAAACACCATATATTTT. This sequence encodes CSASGLPGSGNTIYF.

The chain carries TRBV29-1 and TRBJ2-3; a weak D match, TRBD1 (6 bases). The CDR3 is 15 amino acids. Trimming cost V 2 bases and J 3 bases, with 15 bases left between them. The germline V gene encodes CDR1 SQVTM and CDR2 ANQGSEA. CDR3 nucleotides: TGCAGCGTTGAACGTTCAGGGGCCGGGACAGATACGCAGTATTTT. Its translation is CSVERSGAGTDTQYF.